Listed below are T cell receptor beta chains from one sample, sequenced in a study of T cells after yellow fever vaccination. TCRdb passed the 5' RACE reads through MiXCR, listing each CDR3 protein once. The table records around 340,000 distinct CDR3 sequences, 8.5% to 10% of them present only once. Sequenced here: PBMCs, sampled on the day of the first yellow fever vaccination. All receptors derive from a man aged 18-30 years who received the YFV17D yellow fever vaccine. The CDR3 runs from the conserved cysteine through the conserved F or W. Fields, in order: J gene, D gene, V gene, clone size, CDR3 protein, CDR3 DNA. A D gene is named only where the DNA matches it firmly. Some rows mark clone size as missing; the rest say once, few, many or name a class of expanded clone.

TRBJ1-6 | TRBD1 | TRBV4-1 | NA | CASSRPGTGGNSPLHF | TGCGCCAGCAGCCGACCGGGCACAGGGGGAAATTCACCCCTCCACTTT
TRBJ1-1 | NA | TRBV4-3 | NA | CASSQGTVLEAFF | TGCGCCAGCAGCCAGGGGACGGTCCTTGAAGCTTTCTTT
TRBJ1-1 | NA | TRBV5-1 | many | CASRFDGNTEAFF | TGCGCCAGCAGATTCGATGGGAACACTGAAGCTTTCTTT
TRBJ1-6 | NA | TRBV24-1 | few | CATTPARDSNSPLHF | TGTGCCACCACCCCCGCCCGAGACAGTAATTCACCCCTCCACTTT
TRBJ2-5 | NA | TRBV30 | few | CAWSAAETQYF | TGTGCCTGGAGTGCAGCGGAGACCCAGTACTTC
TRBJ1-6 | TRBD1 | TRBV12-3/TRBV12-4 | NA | CASRKTGANSPLHF | TGTGCCAGCAGAAAGACAGGGGCTAATTCACCCCTCCACTTT
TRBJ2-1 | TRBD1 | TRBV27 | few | CASKIWDRANYNEQFF | TGTGCCAGCAAGATCTGGGACAGGGCGAACTACAATGAGCAGTTCTTC
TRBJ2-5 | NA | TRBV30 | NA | CAWTGPYQETQYF | TGTGCCTGGACAGGACCGTACCAAGAGACCCAGTACTTC
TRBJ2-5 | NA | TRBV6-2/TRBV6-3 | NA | CASSYRDRYQETQYF | TGTGCCAGCAGTTATCGGGACCGGTACCAAGAGACCCAGTACTTC
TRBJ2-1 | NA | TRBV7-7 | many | CASSSDISGAEQFF | TGTGCTAGCAGCTCAGACATCAGTGGAGCGGAGCAGTTCTTC
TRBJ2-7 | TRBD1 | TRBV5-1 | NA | CASILGTGPYEQYF | TGCGCCAGCATCTTGGGGACAGGGCCCTACGAGCAGTACTTC
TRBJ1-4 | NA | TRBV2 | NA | CASSGRGEVTNEKLFF | TGTGCCAGCAGTGGAAGGGGGGAGGTAACTAATGAAAAACTGTTTTTT
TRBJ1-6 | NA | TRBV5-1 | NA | CASSLGVEGLGNSPLHF | TGCGCCAGCAGCTTGGGGGTCGAAGGCCTGGGTAATTCACCCCTCCACTTT
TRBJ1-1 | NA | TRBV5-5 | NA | CASSSGHRGMNTEAFF | TGTGCCAGCAGCTCCGGACACCGGGGAATGAACACTGAAGCTTTCTTT
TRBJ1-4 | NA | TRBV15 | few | CATSKAGVKEKLFF | TGTGCCACCAGCAAAGCAGGGGTGAAGGAAAAACTGTTTTTT
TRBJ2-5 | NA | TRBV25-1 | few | CASSEGGDREETQYF | TGTGCCAGCAGTGAAGGAGGGGACCGCGAAGAGACCCAGTACTTC
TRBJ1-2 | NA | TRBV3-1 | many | CATSFGNYGYTF | TGTGCCACCAGTTTCGGGAACTATGGCTACACCTTC
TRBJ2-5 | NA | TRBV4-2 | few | CASSQEAGPQETQYF | TGTGCCAGCAGCCAAGAGGCAGGGCCCCAAGAGACCCAGTACTTC